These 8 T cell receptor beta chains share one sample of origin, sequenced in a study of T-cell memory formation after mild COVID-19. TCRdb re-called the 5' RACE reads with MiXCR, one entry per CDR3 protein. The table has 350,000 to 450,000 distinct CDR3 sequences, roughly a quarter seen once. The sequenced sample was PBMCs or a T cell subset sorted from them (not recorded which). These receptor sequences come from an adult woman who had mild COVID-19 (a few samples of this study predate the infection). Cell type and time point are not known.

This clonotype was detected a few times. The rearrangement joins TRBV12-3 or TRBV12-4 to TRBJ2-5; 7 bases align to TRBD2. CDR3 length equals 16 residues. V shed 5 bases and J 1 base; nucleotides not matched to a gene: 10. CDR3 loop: CASSLGGAGAQETQYF. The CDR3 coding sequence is TGTGCCAGCAGTCTGGGAGGGGCAGGTGCCCAAGAGACCCAGTACTTC.

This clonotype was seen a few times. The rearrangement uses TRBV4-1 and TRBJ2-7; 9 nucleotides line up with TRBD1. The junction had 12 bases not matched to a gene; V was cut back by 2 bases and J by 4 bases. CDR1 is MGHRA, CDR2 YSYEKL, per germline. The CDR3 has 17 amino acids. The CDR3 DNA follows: TGCGCCAGCAGCCAAATCCCAACCGGGACAGGGCCTTACGAGCAGTACTTC. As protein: CASSQIPTGTGPYEQYF.

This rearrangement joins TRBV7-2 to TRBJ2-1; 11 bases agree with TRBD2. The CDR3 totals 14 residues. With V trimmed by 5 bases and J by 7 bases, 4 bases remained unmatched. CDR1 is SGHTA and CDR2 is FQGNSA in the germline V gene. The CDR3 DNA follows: TGTGCCAGCAGCAAGACTAGCGGGGTTAATGAGCAGTTCTTC. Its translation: CASSKTSGVNEQFF.

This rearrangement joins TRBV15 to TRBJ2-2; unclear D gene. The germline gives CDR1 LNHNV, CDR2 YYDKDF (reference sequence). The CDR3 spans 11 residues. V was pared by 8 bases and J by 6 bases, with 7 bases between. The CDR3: CATRGAGELFF. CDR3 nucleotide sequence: TGTGCCACCCGAGGAGCCGGGGAGCTGTTTTTT.

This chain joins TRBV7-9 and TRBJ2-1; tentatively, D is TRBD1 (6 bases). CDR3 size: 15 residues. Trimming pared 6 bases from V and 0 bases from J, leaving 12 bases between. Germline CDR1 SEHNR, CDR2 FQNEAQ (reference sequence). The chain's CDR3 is CASSYDRPSYNEQFF. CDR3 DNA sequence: TGTGCCAGCAGTTACGACAGGCCCTCCTACAATGAGCAGTTCTTC.

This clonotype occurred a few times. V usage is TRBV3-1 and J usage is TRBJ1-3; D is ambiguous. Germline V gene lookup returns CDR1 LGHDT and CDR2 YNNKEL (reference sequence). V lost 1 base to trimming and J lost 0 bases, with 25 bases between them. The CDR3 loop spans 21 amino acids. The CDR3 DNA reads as TGTGCCAGCAGCCAAGTATGGGTTCGGCCCATTCAGGACGTCTCTGGAAACACCATATATTTT. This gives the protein CASSQVWVRPIQDVSGNTIYF.

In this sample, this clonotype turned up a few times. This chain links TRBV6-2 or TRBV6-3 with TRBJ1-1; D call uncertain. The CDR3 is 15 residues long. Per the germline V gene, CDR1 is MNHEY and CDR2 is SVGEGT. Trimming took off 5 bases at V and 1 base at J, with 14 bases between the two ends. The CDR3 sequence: CASSAYRQRNTEAFF. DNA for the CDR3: TGTGCCAGCAGTGCGTACCGGCAGAGGAACACTGAAGCTTTCTTT.

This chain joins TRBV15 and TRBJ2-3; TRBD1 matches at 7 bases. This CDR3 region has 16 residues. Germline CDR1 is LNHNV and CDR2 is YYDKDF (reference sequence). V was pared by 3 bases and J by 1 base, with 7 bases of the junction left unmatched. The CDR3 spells CATSSRQGSGTDTQYF. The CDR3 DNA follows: TGTGCCACCAGCAGCAGACAGGGATCGGGCACAGATACGCAGTATTTT. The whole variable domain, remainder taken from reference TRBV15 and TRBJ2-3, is DAMVIQNPRYQVTQFGKPVTLSCSQTLNHNVMYWYQQKSSQAPKLLFHYYDKDFNNEADTPDNFQSRRPNTSFCFLDIRSPGLGDTAMYLCATSSRQGSGTDTQYFGPGTRLTVL.